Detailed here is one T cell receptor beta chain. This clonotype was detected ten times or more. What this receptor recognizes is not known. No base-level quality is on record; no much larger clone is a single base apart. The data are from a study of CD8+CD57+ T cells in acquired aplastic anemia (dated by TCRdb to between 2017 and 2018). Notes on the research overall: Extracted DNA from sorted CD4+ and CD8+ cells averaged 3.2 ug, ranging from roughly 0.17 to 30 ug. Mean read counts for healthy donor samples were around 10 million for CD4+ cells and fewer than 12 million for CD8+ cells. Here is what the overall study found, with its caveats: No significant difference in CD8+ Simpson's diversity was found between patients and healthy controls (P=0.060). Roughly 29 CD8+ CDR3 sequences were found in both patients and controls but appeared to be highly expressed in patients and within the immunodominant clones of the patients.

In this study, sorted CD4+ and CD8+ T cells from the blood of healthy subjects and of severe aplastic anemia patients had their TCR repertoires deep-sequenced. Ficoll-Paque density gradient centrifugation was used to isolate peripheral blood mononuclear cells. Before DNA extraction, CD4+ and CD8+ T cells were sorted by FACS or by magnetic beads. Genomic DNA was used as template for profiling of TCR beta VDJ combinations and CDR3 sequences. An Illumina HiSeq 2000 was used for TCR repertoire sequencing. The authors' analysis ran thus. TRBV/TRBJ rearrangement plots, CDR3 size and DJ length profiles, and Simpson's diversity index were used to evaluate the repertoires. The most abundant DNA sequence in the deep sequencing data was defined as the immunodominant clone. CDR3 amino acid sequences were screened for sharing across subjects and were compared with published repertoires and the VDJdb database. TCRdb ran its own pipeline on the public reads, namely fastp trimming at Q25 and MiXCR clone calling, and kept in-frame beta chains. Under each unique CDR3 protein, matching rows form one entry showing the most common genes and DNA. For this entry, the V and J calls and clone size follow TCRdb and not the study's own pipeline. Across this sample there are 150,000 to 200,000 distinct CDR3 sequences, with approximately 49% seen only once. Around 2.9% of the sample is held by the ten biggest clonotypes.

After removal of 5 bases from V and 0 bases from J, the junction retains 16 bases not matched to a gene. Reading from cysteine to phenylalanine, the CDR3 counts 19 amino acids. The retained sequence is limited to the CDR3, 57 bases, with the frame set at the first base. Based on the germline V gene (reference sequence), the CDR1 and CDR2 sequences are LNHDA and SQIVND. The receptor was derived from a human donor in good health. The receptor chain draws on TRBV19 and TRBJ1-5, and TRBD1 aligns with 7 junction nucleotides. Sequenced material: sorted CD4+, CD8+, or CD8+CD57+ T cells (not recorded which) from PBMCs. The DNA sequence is TGTGCCAGTAGTTCCCGGACAGGCTCCGGGACCGATAGCAATCAGCCCCAGCATTTT. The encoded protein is CASSSRTGSGTDSNQPQHF. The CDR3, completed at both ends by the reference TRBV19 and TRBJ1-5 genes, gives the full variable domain DGGITQSPKYLFRKEGQNVTLSCEQNLNHDAMYWYRQDPGQGLRLIYYSQIVNDFQKGDIAEGYSVSREKKESFPLTVTSAQKNPTAFYLCASSSRTGSGTDSNQPQHFGDGTRLSIL.